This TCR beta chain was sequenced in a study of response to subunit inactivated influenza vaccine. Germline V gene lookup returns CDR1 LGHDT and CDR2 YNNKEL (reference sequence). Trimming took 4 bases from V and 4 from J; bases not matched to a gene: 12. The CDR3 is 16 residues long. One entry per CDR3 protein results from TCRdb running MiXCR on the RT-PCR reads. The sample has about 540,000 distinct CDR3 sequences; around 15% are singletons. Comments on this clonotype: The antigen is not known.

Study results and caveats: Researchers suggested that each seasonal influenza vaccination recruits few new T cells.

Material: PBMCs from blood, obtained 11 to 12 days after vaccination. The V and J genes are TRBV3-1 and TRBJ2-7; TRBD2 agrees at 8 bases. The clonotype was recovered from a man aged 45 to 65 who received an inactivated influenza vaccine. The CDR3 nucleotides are TGTGCCAGCAGCCCAGCCGGAAGCGGGAGTCTATACGAGCAGTACTTC. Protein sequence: CASSPAGSGSLYEQYF.